These 21 T cell receptor beta chains share one sample of origin, sequenced in a study of cytomegalovirus exposure and HLA in healthy donors. The PCR was carried out with 60 Vbeta primers and 13 Jbeta primers. Using immunoSEQ multiplex PCR, the repertoire was profiled, and TCRdb retains in-frame clones only, with some absent. Among about 130,000 clones listed, around three quarters were seen once. Sequencing was carried out using PBMCs. Every receptor here comes from a man aged 25-45 years in good health and CMV-seronegative.

This clone was picked up one time. The chain combines TRBV9 with TRBJ1-1; the match to TRBD1 covers 8 bases. Trimming removed 3 bases from V and 4 bases from J; junction bases left unmatched: 5. This CDR3 has 14 amino acids. Germline CDR1 reads SGDLS; CDR2 reads YYNGEE. The CDR3 spells CASSAIQGATEAFF. CDR3 nucleotide sequence: TGTGCCAGCAGCGCTATCCAGGGGGCCACTGAAGCTTTCTTT.

This chain links TRBV18 with TRBJ1-5, with D uncertain. V was shortened by 5 bases and J by 2 bases, with 7 bases between the two germline ends. CDR1 KGHSH and CDR2 LQKENI come from the germline V gene. The CDR3 consists of 13 residues. The CDR3 DNA sequence: TGTGCCAGCTCAGACGGAGGCAATCAGCCCCAGCATTTT. The encoded protein is CASSDGGNQPQHF.

Only a few counts were recorded for this clone. CDR3 in amino acids: CASSLDGSYGNEQFF. The DNA of the CDR3 is TGCGCCAGCAGCTTGGACGGGAGCTATGGAAATGAGCAGTTCTTC. The rearrangement links TRBV5-1 to TRBJ2-1; D is perhaps TRBD2 (6 bases). Between the trimmed V and J ends, which lost 0 bases and 7 bases, there was a span of 14 bases. The length of the CDR3 is 15 residues. The germline gives CDR1 SGHRS, CDR2 YFSETQ.

This clone was seen a single time. The genes are TRBV11-2 and TRBJ2-1, with D uncertain. The germline CDR1 and CDR2 sequences are SGHAT and FQNNGV. CDR3 length equals 14 residues. With 5 bases removed from V and 3 bases from J, the gap between germline ends came to 11 bases. The CDR3 sequence is CASSRGGNYNEQFF. CDR3 DNA sequence: TGTGCCAGCAGCCGTGGCGGCAACTACAATGAGCAGTTCTTC. The full variable domain, its missing parts supplied by reference TRBV11-2 and TRBJ2-1, is EAGVAQSPRYKIIEKRQSVAFWCNPISGHATLYWYQQILGQGPKLLIQFQNNGVVDDSQLPKDRFSAERLKGVDSTLKIQPAKLEDSAVYLCASSRGGNYNEQFFGPGTRLTVL.

The chain combines TRBV28 with TRBJ1-6; a possible D gene is TRBD1 (6 bases). Trimming stripped 5 bases from V and 4 bases from J, with 9 bases between. The germline V gene has CDR1 MDHEN and CDR2 SYDVKM. The CDR3 extends over 14 amino acids. The chain's CDR3 is CASSEGEYNSPLHF. CDR3 DNA: TGTGCCAGCAGTGAGGGGGAGTATAATTCACCCCTCCACTTT.

The V gene is TRBV11-2, the J gene TRBJ2-1; 8 bases match TRBD2. V lost 3 bases, J lost 3 bases, and 4 bases stayed unmatched. The CDR3 has 15 residues. Germline V gene lookup returns CDR1 SGHAT and CDR2 FQNNGV. CDR3 region: CASSFTSGLYNEQFF. The CDR3 nucleotides are TGTGCCAGCAGCTTTACTAGCGGTCTCTACAATGAGCAGTTCTTC.

The CDR3 nucleotides are TGTGCCAGCAGCCTAGGACAGGGCCTAAATAACATTCAGTACTTC. Translating gives CASSLGQGLNNIQYF. The genes are TRBV7-3 and TRBJ2-4; TRBD1 aligns across 8 bases. J was trimmed by 7 bases and V by 5 bases; bases with no gene match: 10. Germline V gives CDR1 SGHTA, CDR2 FQGTGA. The CDR3 is 15 residues long.

The chain employs TRBV29-1 and TRBJ1-2; no clear D. Germline V gene data show CDR1 as SQVTM and CDR2 as ANQGSEA. CDR3 length equals 12 residues. V lost 4 bases and J lost 7, with 13 bases in between. The CDR3 loop is CSVAARLGGYTF. CDR3 in DNA: TGCAGCGTTGCTGCGAGGCTGGGTGGCTACACCTTC. Full variable domain (rest looked up from reference TRBV29-1 and TRBJ1-2): SAVISQKPSRDICQRGTSLTIQCQVDSQVTMMFWYRQQPGQSLTLIATANQGSEATYESGFVIDKFPISRPNLTFSTLTVSNMSPEDSSIYLCSVAARLGGYTFGSGTRLTVV.

The V call is TRBV28, the J call TRBJ1-2, with 8 bases lining up with TRBD1. Trimming removed 5 bases from V and 7 bases from J; junction bases left unmatched: 12. The CDR3 sequence is 15 residues long. Per germline, CDR1 MDHEN and CDR2 SYDVKM. The CDR3 loop reads CASSLTGGESFGYTF. The CDR3 nucleotides read TGTGCCAGCAGTCTAACAGGGGGAGAAAGTTTTGGCTACACCTTC.

The V and J genes are TRBV19 and TRBJ1-5; a possible D gene is TRBD1 (5 bases). Looked up from germline, CDR1 is LNHDA and CDR2 is SQIVND (reference sequence). V lost 5 bases, J lost 7 bases, and 12 bases lay in between. The CDR3 covers 13 residues. The CDR3 sequence is CASSSETAQPQHF. CDR3 sequence (DNA): TGTGCCAGTAGTTCCGAGACAGCCCAGCCCCAGCATTTT.

V gene TRBV18 combines with J gene TRBJ1-1; tentative D call: TRBD1 (5 bases). Trimming took off 3 bases at V and 3 bases at J, with 14 bases between the two ends. Germline CDR1 reads KGHSH; CDR2 reads LQKENI. The CDR3 extends over 15 amino acids. CDR3 region: CASSPASQGYTEAFF. Written as DNA, the CDR3 is TGTGCCAGCTCACCGGCAAGTCAGGGTTACACTGAAGCTTTCTTT.

This clone was observed a single time. J is TRBJ1-2 and V is TRBV7-2, with unresolved D. Trimming cost V 1 base and J 1 base, with 10 bases left between them. The germline V gene encodes CDR1 SGHTA and CDR2 FQGNSA. The length of the CDR3 is 15 residues. This CDR3 is CASSLGGQFNYGYTF. The DNA of the CDR3 is TGTGCCAGCAGCTTAGGCGGGCAGTTTAACTATGGCTACACCTTC.

The count of this clone is one. The junction and the germline gene differ at one end; a read error may be behind it. The chain uses TRBV11-2 and TRBJ2-7, with no clear D. Germline V gene data show CDR1 as SGHAT and CDR2 as FQNNGV. The CDR3 extends over 12 amino acids. As DNA, the CDR3 is TGTGCCAGCAGCTTAGTCTCCGACGAGCAGTACTTC. Its translation: CASSLVSDEQYF. Full variable domain (remainder filled in from reference TRBV11-2 and TRBJ2-7): EAGVAQSPRYKIIEKRQSVAFWCNPISGHATLYWYQQILGQGPKLLIQFQNNGVVDDSQLPKDRFSAERLKGVDSTLKIQPAKLEDSAVYLCASSLVSDEQYFGPGTRLTVT.

This chain uses TRBV7-2 with TRBJ2-7; D unresolved. Trimming took off 5 bases at V and 3 bases at J, with 11 bases between the two ends. The CDR3 consists of 13 residues. From germline, CDR1 is SGHTA and CDR2 FQGNSA. The CDR3 region has the DNA TGTGCCAGCAGCCTTAGCCCTCGCTACGAGCAGTACTTC. Amino acids: CASSLSPRYEQYF.

J is TRBJ1-2 and V is TRBV5-6; 12 nucleotides match TRBD1. The CDR3 is made up of 16 amino acids. Germline assignment: CDR1 SGHDT and CDR2 YYEEEE. V shed 3 bases, J shed 5 bases, and the junction held 8 bases outside the gene matches. CDR3 in amino acids: CASSSRDRGRGYGYTF. The CDR3 DNA follows: TGTGCCAGCAGCTCCCGGGACAGGGGGCGGGGTTATGGCTACACCTTC. The entire variable domain, with the rest obtained from reference TRBV5-6 and TRBJ1-2, is as follows: DAGVTQSPTHLIKTRGQQVTLRCSPKSGHDTVSWYQQALGQGPQFIFQYYEEEERQRGNFPDRFSGHQFPNYSSELNVNALLLGDSALYLCASSSRDRGRGYGYTFGSGTRLTVV.

This rearrangement joins TRBV27 to TRBJ2-1; the D gene is possibly TRBD2 (6 bases). The CDR3 is 16 residues long. Germline values: CDR1 MNHEY, CDR2 SMNVEV (reference sequence). V was shortened by 5 bases and J by 3 bases, with 17 bases between the two germline ends. CDR3 bases: TGTGCCAGCAGTCCACCCCGACTAGTGGGCTACAATGAGCAGTTCTTC. As protein: CASSPPRLVGYNEQFF.

This sequence joins TRBV2 and TRBJ1-5; 8 positions agree with TRBD1. This CDR3 has 14 amino acids. After removal of 2 bases from V and 6 bases from J, the junction contained 3 bases not matched to a gene. The germline V gene encodes CDR1 SNHLY and CDR2 FYNNEI. CDR3 bases: TGTGCCAGCAGTGAACAGGGGGCAGGTCAGCCCCAGCATTTT. Translated: CASSEQGAGQPQHF.

As DNA, the CDR3 is TGTGCCAGCAGCGTCGGACAGGGGGCAGCCGGGGAGCTGTTTTTT. As protein: CASSVGQGAAGELFF. The chain couples TRBV9 to TRBJ2-2, with 11 nucleotides matching TRBD1. Germline V gives CDR1 SGDLS, CDR2 YYNGEE. The CDR3 is made up of 15 amino acids. The junction had 3 bases not matched to a gene; V was cut back by 2 bases and J by 6 bases.

This chain uses TRBV19 with TRBJ2-5, with a tentative D call TRBD1 (5 bases). Germline values: CDR1 LNHDA, CDR2 SQIVND (reference sequence). This CDR3 is 16 amino acids long. V was trimmed by 5 bases and J by 5 bases, leaving 21 bases between them. CDR3 nucleotides: TGTGCCAGTAGTCTCCAGCCCGGACATATATGGGAGACCCAGTACTTC. It yields the protein CASSLQPGHIWETQYF.

This clone was picked up a small number of times. The chain has TRBV19 and TRBJ2-3, with 7 bases fitting TRBD2. Germline CDR1 LNHDA, CDR2 SQIVND (reference sequence). CDR3 length: 16 residues. The ends lost 3 bases at V and 2 bases at J; junction bases unmatched: 8. The CDR3 protein is CASSILSGALTDTQYF. In DNA form, the CDR3 reads TGTGCCAGTAGTATCCTAAGCGGGGCCCTCACAGATACGCAGTATTTT.

This clone was detected only a few times. V gene TRBV7-2 combines with J gene TRBJ2-7, with a weak D call TRBD2 (6 bases). This CDR3 has 14 residues. In germline, CDR1 is SGHTA, CDR2 FQGNSA. The V end was cut by 5 bases, the J end by 1 base, with 12 bases between. In nucleotides, the CDR3 is TGTGCCAGCAGCCCTCCCGGAGGGTCCTACGAGCAGTACTTC. It is translated as CASSPPGGSYEQYF.